This TCR beta chain appears in the sequencing data of a study of blood T cell repertoires in COVID-19. Study summary: From T cells, B-cell-depleted T cells, or PBMCs came the material, which was cDNA or gDNA.

In germline, CDR1 is SQVTM, CDR2 ANQGSEA. With 6 bases removed from V and 3 bases from J, the gap between germline ends came to 14 bases. This CDR3 region has 13 residues. The authors' processing: For nucleated cells, counts were estimated from reference gene primer amplification. TCRdb's copy holds only in-frame clones and misses some; the assay was immunoSEQ multiplex PCR. That table supplies the V and J calls and clone size; D and trimming were determined from the DNA. Here the sample spans tens of thousands of clones, approximately 90% being singletons. This sequence was found in a man aged 35 to 55 with acute or convalescent COVID-19. The specimen sequenced was peripheral blood. The chain employs TRBV29-1 and TRBJ1-2; D gene ambiguous. Here the CDR3 DNA reads TGCAGCGTCTTGACCCCGAGGGACTATGGCTACACCTTC. Translated: CSVLTPRDYGYTF.